Below are 5 T cell receptor beta chains sequenced from a single sample in a study of cytomegalovirus exposure and HLA in healthy donors. The primer mix had 60 Vbeta and 13 Jbeta primers. Some clones are missing from TCRdb's copy, which holds only in-frame ones; the method was immunoSEQ multiplex PCR. The sample lists approximately 70,000 clones, roughly 80% occurring once. The source material was PBMCs. These receptors all come from a woman in her thirties in good health and CMV-seronegative.

The chain joins TRBV27 to TRBJ2-7; TRBD1 agrees at 9 bases. The germline V gene encodes CDR1 MNHEY and CDR2 SMNVEV (reference sequence). V gave up 5 bases and J gave up 5 bases; unmatched junction bases: 10. The CDR3 contains 15 residues. This chain's CDR3 is CASSRQGGGSHEQYF. The CDR3, as DNA: TGTGCCAGCAGTCGACAGGGGGGAGGGTCGCACGAGCAGTACTTC.

The CDR3 region has the DNA TGTGCCAGCAGCCGAGGGAGAGGACAAGAGACCCAGTACTTC. Residues: CASSRGRGQETQYF. The V and J genes are TRBV7-2 and TRBJ2-5; D is perhaps TRBD2 (5 bases). V shed 5 bases and J shed 2 bases, with 12 bases lying between them. Per the germline V gene, CDR1 is SGHTA and CDR2 is FQGNSA. This CDR3 is 14 amino acids long. The entire variable domain, with the rest obtained from reference TRBV7-2 and TRBJ2-5, is as follows: GAGVSQSPSNKVTEKGKDVELRCDPISGHTALYWYRQSLGQGLEFLIYFQGNSAPDKSGLPSDRFSAERTGGSVSTLTIQRTQQEDSAVYLCASSRGRGQETQYFGPGTRLLVL.

The chain employs TRBV4-1 and TRBJ2-2; tentative D call: TRBD2 (5 bases). The germline gives CDR1 MGHRA, CDR2 YSYEKL. V lost 1 base, J lost 3 bases, and 12 bases lay in between. The CDR3 is 16 residues long. CDR3 amino acids: CASSQGEGLHTGELFF. CDR3 DNA sequence: TGCGCCAGCAGCCAAGGGGAAGGACTTCACACCGGGGAGCTGTTTTTT.

The chain has TRBV6-5 and TRBJ2-1; no reliable D call. The CDR3 is made up of 14 amino acids. V was cut by 6 bases and J by 10 bases, with 19 bases left in between. Germline CDR1 reads MNHEY; CDR2 reads SVGAGI. The CDR3 loop reads CASSRSSLSSEQFF. CDR3 in DNA: TGTGCCAGCAGCCGGTCTAGTCTCTCATCCGAGCAGTTCTTC.

The rearrangement links TRBV6-5 to TRBJ2-7; no definite D call. The germline V gene encodes CDR1 MNHEY and CDR2 SVGAGI. Deletions cut 2 bases from V and 2 bases from J, with 4 bases between. CDR3 size: 12 residues. The CDR3 here is CASSYGPYEQYF. The CDR3, as DNA: TGTGCCAGCAGTTACGGGCCCTACGAGCAGTACTTC.